This T cell receptor beta chain was observed in a study of PD-L1 blockade in urothelial cancer. For the study at large: Patients' atezolizumab regimen, 1,200 mg intravenously every 3 weeks, began in the mid-2010s.

The CDR3 extends over 16 amino acids. Per the germline V gene, CDR1 is SEHNR and CDR2 is FQNEAQ (reference sequence). The V end was cut by 6 bases, the J end by 1 base, with 16 bases between. The repertoire was sequenced with immunoSEQ multiplex PCR; TCRdb's copy has only in-frame clones and lacks some. This table holds roughly 120,000 clones, 75% to 95% found once. Specified time point: peripheral blood 6 weeks after treatment start. This clonotype was obtained from a man aged 55 to 70 with urothelial cancer. The chain has TRBV7-9 and TRBJ1-5, with D tentatively TRBD1 (6 bases). Sequenced here: PBMCs, sampled around atezolizumab (anti-PD-L1) treatment. The CDR3 is CASSKLGAGSNQPQHF. CDR3 nucleotide sequence: TGTGCCAGCAGTAAACTGGGGGCCGGGAGCAATCAGCCCCAGCATTTT.